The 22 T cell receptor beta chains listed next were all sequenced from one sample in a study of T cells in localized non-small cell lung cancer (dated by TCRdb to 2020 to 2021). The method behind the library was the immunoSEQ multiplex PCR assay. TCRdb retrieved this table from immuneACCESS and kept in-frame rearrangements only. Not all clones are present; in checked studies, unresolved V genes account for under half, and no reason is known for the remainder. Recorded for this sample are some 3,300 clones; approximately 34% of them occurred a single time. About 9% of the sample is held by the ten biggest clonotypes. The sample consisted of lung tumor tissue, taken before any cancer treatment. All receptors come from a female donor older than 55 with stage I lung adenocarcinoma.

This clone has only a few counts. The CDR3 spells CASSDLGGGTEAFF. CDR3 DNA: TGTGCCAGCAGTGATTTGGGGGGCGGCACTGAAGCTTTCTTT. The rearrangement links TRBV6-7 to TRBJ1-1, with a possible D match to TRBD1 (6 bases). TRBV6-7 is an ORF for which the function is uncertain. Between the trimmed V and J ends, which lost 5 bases and 4 bases, there was a span of 14 bases. The CDR3 consists of 14 residues.

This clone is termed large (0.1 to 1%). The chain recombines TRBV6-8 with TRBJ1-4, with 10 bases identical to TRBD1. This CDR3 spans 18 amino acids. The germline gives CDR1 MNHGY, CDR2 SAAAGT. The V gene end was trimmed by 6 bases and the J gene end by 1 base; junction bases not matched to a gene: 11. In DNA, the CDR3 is TGTGCCAGCAGGGTCGGGACAGGGGAAGGAGTAACTAATGAAAAACTGTTTTTT. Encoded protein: CASRVGTGEGVTNEKLFF.

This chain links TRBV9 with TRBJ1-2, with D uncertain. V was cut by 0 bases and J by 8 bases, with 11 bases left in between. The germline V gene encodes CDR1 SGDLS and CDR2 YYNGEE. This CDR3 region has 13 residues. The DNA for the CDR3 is TGTGCCAGCAGCGTAGTGGGAGCCGGGGGCTACACCTTC. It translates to CASSVVGAGGYTF.

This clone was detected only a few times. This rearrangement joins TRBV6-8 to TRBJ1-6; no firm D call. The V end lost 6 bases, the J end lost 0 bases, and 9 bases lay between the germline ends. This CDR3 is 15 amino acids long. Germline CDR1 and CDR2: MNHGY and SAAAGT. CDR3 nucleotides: TGTGCCAGCAGACCGACCACCTCCTATAATTCACCCCTCCACTTT. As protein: CASRPTTSYNSPLHF.

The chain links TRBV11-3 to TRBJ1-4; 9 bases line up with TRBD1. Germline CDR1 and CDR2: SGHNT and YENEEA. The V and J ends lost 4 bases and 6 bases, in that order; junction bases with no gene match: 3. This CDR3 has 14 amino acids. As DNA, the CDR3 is TGTGCCAGCAGCTCAGGACAGGGGTATGAAAAACTGTTTTTT. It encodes CASSSGQGYEKLFF.

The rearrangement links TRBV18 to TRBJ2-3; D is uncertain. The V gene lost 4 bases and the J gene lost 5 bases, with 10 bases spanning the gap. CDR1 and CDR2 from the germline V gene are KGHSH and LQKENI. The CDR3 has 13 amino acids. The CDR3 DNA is TGTGCCAGCTCACTAAAATTTGGAGATACGCAGTATTTT. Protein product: CASSLKFGDTQYF.

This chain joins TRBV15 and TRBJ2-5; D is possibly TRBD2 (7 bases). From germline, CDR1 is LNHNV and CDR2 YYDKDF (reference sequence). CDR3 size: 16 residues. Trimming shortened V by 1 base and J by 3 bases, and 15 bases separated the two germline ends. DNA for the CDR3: TGTGCCACCAGCAGAGCCCAGGGGAGGGGAGAAGAGACCCAGTACTTC. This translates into CATSRAQGRGEETQYF. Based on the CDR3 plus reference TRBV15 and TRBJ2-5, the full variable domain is DAMVIQNPRYQVTQFGKPVTLSCSQTLNHNVMYWYQQKSSQAPKLLFHYYDKDFNNEADTPDNFQSRRPNTSFCFLDIRSPGLGDTAMYLCATSRAQGRGEETQYFGPGTRLLVL.

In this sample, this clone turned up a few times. The DNA for the CDR3 is TGTGCCAGCAGCCTCACAGGGCCGGGGCAAGAGACCCAGTACTTC. Protein: CASSLTGPGQETQYF. The rearrangement uses TRBV11-3 and TRBJ2-5; D may be TRBD1 (6 bases). Per germline, CDR1 SGHNT and CDR2 YENEEA. The CDR3 sequence is 15 residues long. Trimming left V 5 bases short and J 2 bases short, with 15 bases between.

The CDR3 spells CASSFNPNTEAFF. CDR3 bases: TGTGCCAGCAGCTTTAATCCGAACACTGAAGCTTTCTTT. The genes are TRBV7-2 and TRBJ1-1; no clear D gene. This CDR3 is 13 amino acids long. The V end lost 3 bases, the J end lost 1 base, and 6 bases lay between the germline ends. Germline assignment: CDR1 SGHTA and CDR2 FQGNSA.

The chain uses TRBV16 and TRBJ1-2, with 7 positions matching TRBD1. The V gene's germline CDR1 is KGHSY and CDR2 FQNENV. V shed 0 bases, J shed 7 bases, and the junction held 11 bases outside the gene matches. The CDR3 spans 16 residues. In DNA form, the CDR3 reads TGTGCCAGCAGCCAATCGCGTCAACAGGGGATGGGTGGCTACACCTTC. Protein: CASSQSRQQGMGGYTF.

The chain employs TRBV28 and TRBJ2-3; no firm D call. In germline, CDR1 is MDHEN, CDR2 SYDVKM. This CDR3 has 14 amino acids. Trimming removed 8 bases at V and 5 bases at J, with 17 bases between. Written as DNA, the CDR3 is TGTGCCAGCCTTTCTCCCCCCCGGGTAGATACGCAGTATTTT. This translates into CASLSPPRVDTQYF.

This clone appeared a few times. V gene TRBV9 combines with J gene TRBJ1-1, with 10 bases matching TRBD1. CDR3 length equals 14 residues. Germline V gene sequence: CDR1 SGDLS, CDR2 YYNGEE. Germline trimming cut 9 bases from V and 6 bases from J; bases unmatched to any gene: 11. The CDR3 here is CATQRQGAVAEAFF. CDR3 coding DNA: TGTGCCACGCAGAGACAGGGGGCGGTTGCTGAAGCTTTCTTT.

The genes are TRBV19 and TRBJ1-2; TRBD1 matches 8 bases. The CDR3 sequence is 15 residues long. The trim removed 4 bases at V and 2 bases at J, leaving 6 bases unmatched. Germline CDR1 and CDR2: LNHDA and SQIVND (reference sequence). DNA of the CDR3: TGTGCCAGTAGTACGCATCGACAGGGGAACTATGGCTACACCTTC. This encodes CASSTHRQGNYGYTF.

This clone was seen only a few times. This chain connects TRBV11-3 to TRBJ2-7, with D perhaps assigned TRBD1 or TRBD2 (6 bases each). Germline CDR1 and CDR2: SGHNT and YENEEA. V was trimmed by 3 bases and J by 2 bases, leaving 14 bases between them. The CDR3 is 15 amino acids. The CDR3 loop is CASSLIRGDTYEQYF. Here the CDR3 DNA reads TGTGCCAGCAGCTTGATTAGGGGGGACACCTACGAGCAGTACTTC.

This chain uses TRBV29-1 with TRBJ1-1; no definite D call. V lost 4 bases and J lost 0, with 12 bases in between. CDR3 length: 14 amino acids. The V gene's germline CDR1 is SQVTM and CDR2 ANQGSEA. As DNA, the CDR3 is TGCAGCGTTGTGGGCGACGGTATGAACACTGAAGCTTTCTTT. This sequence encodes CSVVGDGMNTEAFF. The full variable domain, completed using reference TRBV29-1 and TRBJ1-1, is SAVISQKPSRDICQRGTSLTIQCQVDSQVTMMFWYRQQPGQSLTLIATANQGSEATYESGFVIDKFPISRPNLTFSTLTVSNMSPEDSSIYLCSVVGDGMNTEAFFGQGTRLTVV.

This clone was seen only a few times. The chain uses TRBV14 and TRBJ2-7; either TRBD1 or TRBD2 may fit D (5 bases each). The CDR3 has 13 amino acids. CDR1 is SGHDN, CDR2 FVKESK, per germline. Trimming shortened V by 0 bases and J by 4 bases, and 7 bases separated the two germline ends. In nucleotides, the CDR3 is TGTGCCAGCAGCCAAGATTGGGGGTACGAGCAGTACTTC. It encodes CASSQDWGYEQYF.

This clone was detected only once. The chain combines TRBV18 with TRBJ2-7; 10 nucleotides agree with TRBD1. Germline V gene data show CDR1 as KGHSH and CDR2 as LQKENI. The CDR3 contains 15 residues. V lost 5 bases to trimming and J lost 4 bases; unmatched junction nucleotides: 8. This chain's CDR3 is CASSGAGTGAYEQYF. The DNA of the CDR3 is TGTGCCAGCTCAGGCGCCGGGACAGGGGCTTACGAGCAGTACTTC.

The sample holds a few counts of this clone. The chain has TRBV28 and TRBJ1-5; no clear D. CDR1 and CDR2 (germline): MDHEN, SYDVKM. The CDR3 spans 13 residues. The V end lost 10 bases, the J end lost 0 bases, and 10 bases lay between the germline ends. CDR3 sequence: CATEAYSNQPQHF. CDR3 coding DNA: TGTGCCACCGAGGCTTATAGCAATCAGCCCCAGCATTTT.

CDR3 residues: CAWSGQGYEQYF. DNA of the CDR3: TGTGCCTGGAGTGGTCAGGGCTACGAGCAGTACTTC. This rearrangement joins TRBV30 to TRBJ2-7, with D tentatively TRBD1 (5 bases). Germline values: CDR1 GTSNPN, CDR2 SVGIG (reference sequence). This CDR3 spans 12 amino acids. The V gene lost 1 base and the J gene lost 3 bases, with 7 bases spanning the gap.

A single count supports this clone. The CDR3 region is CASSHPMTDTQYF. The CDR3 bases are TGCGCCAGCAGCCACCCAATGACAGATACGCAGTATTTT. The genes are TRBV4-1 and TRBJ2-3, with unresolved D. V gave up 3 bases and J gave up 3 bases, with 7 bases separating them. This CDR3 region has 13 residues. CDR1 and CDR2 (germline): MGHRA, YSYEKL.

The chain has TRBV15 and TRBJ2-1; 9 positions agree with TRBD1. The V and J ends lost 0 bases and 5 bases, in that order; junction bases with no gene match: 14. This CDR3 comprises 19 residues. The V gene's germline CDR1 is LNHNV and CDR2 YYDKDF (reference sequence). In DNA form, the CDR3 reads TGTGCCACCAGCAGAGATTTAGCGGTTGGGACAGGGACTAACAATGAGCAGTTCTTC. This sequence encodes CATSRDLAVGTGTNNEQFF.

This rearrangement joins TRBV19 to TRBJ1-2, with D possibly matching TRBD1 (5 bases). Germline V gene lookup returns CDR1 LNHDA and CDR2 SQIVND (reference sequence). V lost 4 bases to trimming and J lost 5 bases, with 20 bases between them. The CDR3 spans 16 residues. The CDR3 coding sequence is TGTGCCAGTAGTACCCGGGACGGAAGTGTGGGATATGGCTACACCTTC. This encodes CASSTRDGSVGYGYTF. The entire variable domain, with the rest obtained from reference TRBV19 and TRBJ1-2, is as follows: DGGITQSPKYLFRKEGQNVTLSCEQNLNHDAMYWYRQDPGQGLRLIYYSQIVNDFQKGDIAEGYSVSREKKESFPLTVTSAQKNPTAFYLCASSTRDGSVGYGYTFGSGTRLTVV.